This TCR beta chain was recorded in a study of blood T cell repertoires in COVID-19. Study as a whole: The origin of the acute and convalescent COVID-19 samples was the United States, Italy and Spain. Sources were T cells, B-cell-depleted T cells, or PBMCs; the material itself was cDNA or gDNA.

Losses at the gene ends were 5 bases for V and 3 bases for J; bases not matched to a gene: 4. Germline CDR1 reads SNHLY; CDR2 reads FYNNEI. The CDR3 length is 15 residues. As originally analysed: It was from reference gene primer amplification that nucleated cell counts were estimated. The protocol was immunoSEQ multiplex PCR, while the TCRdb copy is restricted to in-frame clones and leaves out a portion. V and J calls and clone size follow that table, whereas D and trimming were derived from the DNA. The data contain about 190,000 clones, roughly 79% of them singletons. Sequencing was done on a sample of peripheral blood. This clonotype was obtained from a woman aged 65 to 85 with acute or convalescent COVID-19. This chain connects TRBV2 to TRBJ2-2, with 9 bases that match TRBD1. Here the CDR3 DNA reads TGTGCCAGCAGTCTGTGGACAGGGGACACCGGGGAGCTGTTTTTT. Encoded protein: CASSLWTGDTGELFF. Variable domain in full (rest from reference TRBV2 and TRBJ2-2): EPEVTQTPSHQVTQMGQEVILRCVPISNHLYFYWYRQILGQKVEFLVSFYNNEISEKSEIFDDQFSVERPDGSNFTLKIRSTKLEDSAMYFCASSLWTGDTGELFFGEGSRLTVL.